A single sample is the source of the 21 T cell receptor beta chains below, sequenced in a study of blood T cell repertoires in COVID-19. Profiled with immunoSEQ multiplex PCR; TCRdb holds only in-frame clones, not every one. The table has 200,000 to 300,000 clones, roughly 84% seen once. The sample comprised peripheral blood. Receptors were obtained from a woman in her thirties or forties who had recovered from COVID-19.

This sequence joins TRBV6-5 and TRBJ2-3; maybe TRBD2 (5 bases). With 0 bases removed from V and 2 bases from J, the gap between germline ends came to 12 bases. Germline V gene sequence: CDR1 MNHEY, CDR2 SVGAGI. The CDR3 spans 16 residues. CDR3 sequence (DNA): TGTGCCAGCAGTTACTCGATAGAGGACTTCACAGATACGCAGTATTTT. It codes for CASSYSIEDFTDTQYF.

The chain has TRBV7-6 and TRBJ2-1, with 9 nucleotides matching TRBD1. With V trimmed by 1 base and J by 7 bases, 14 bases remained unmatched. Per the germline V gene, CDR1 is SGHVS and CDR2 is FNYEAQ. This CDR3 is 18 amino acids long. The CDR3 spells CASSLEQGAARGKNEQFF. In DNA form, the CDR3 reads TGTGCCAGCAGCTTAGAACAGGGGGCGGCCAGGGGGAAGAATGAGCAGTTCTTC. Based on the CDR3 plus reference TRBV7-6 and TRBJ2-1, the full variable domain is GAGVSQSPRYKVTKRGQDVALRCDPISGHVSLYWYRQALGQGPEFLTYFNYEAQQDKSGLPNDRFSAERPEGSISTLTIQRTEQRDSAMYRCASSLEQGAARGKNEQFFGPGTRLTVL.

This clone is a singleton in its sample. The DNA for the CDR3 is TGTGCCAGCAGCCGGACACAAAGGAGCTCCTACGAGCAGTACTTC. It specifies CASSRTQRSSYEQYF. The chain carries TRBV2 and TRBJ2-7, with TRBD1 as a possible D gene (5 bases). In germline, CDR1 is SNHLY, CDR2 FYNNEI. The germline V and J ends were trimmed by 6 bases and 0 bases, with 15 bases remaining between them. CDR3 length: 15 amino acids.

The chain links TRBV28 to TRBJ1-2; D is ambiguous. Per germline, CDR1 MDHEN and CDR2 SYDVKM. The germline V and J ends were trimmed by 10 bases and 0 bases, with 15 bases remaining between them. The CDR3 length is 14 residues. The CDR3 DNA sequence: TGTGCCACAGCAACGGGGAGCTCTAACTATGGCTACACCTTC. Protein: CATATGSSNYGYTF.

The chain recombines TRBV7-3 with TRBJ1-2; perhaps TRBD1 as D (6 bases). The V gene lost 4 bases and the J gene lost 3 bases, with 15 bases spanning the gap. Germline assignment: CDR1 SGHTA and CDR2 FQGTGA. CDR3 size: 15 residues. The CDR3 DNA follows: TGTGCCAGCAGCTCAAGAGGGGGTTGGGACTATGGCTACACCTTC. This encodes CASSSRGGWDYGYTF.

The genes are TRBV27 and TRBJ2-1, with 16 positions matching TRBD2. Trimming at V came to 3 bases and at J to 7 bases, leaving 3 bases not matched to a gene. The CDR3 has 16 amino acids. CDR1 and CDR2 from the germline V gene are MNHEY and SMNVEV (reference sequence). CDR3 bases: TGTGCCAGCAGTTTCGGGACTAGCGGGGGGGGAAATGAGCAGTTCTTC. Residues: CASSFGTSGGGNEQFF.

This chain connects TRBV18 to TRBJ1-5; TRBD1 matches 9 bases. This CDR3 region has 16 residues. V was clipped by 4 bases and J by 0 bases; unmatched bases: 4. Germline V lookup: CDR1 KGHSH, CDR2 LQKENI. The CDR3 DNA is TGTGCCAGCTCACGGGGACAGGGTTATAGCAATCAGCCCCAGCATTTT. Its translation is CASSRGQGYSNQPQHF.

This chain connects TRBV2 to TRBJ2-7, with TRBD1 as a possible D gene (5 bases). Trimming took off 4 bases at V and 6 bases at J, with 16 bases between the two ends. The CDR3 has 14 amino acids. The V gene's germline CDR1 is SNHLY and CDR2 FYNNEI. The CDR3 loop is CASSVEQTEVEQYF. In DNA, the CDR3 is TGTGCCAGCAGTGTAGAACAGACAGAGGTCGAGCAGTACTTC.

This clone was observed a single time. The chain uses TRBV7-9 and TRBJ1-2, with a weak D call TRBD1 (5 bases). Germline CDR1 and CDR2: SEHNR and FQNEAQ (reference sequence). Between the trimmed V and J ends, which lost 2 bases and 3 bases, there was a span of 13 bases. The CDR3 covers 15 residues. CDR3 sequence (DNA): TGTGCCAGCAGCTTATATGGGGCACGACACTATGGCTACACCTTC. Encoded protein: CASSLYGARHYGYTF. The whole variable domain, remainder taken from reference TRBV7-9 and TRBJ1-2, is DTGVSQNPRHKITKRGQNVTFRCDPISEHNRLYWYRQTLGQGPEFLTYFQNEAQLEKSRLLSDRFSAERPKGSFSTLEIQRTEQGDSAMYLCASSLYGARHYGYTFGSGTRLTVV.

The CDR3 region is CASSLASRSGVNNEQFF. For the CDR3, the DNA is TGCGCCAGCAGCTTGGCCTCAAGGTCGGGGGTAAACAATGAGCAGTTCTTC. The chain is built from TRBV5-1 and TRBJ2-1; D perhaps matches TRBD2 (6 bases). This CDR3 spans 17 amino acids. Germline CDR1 SGHRS, CDR2 YFSETQ. Trimming pared 0 bases from V and 5 bases from J, leaving 18 bases between.

The V call is TRBV29-1, the J call TRBJ1-1; tentatively, D is TRBD1 (5 bases). V was cut by 1 base and J by 8 bases, with 11 bases left in between. There are 12 residues in the CDR3. From germline, CDR1 is SQVTM and CDR2 ANQGSEA. CDR3 sequence reads: CSVEAGTLEAFF. The CDR3 DNA follows: TGCAGCGTTGAAGCCGGGACTTTAGAAGCTTTCTTT. The full variable domain, with the rest looked up from reference TRBV29-1 and TRBJ1-1, is SAVISQKPSRDICQRGTSLTIQCQVDSQVTMMFWYRQQPGQSLTLIATANQGSEATYESGFVIDKFPISRPNLTFSTLTVSNMSPEDSSIYLCSVEAGTLEAFFGQGTRLTVV.

The chain is built from TRBV10-3 and TRBJ1-5; TRBD1 is a possible D gene (6 bases). Trimming took 2 bases from V and 9 from J, leaving 14 bases between them. Looked up from germline, CDR1 is ENHRY and CDR2 is SYGVKD. The CDR3 loop spans 14 amino acids. CDR3 loop: CAISERAGDGPQHF. CDR3 coding DNA: TGTGCCATCAGTGAGAGGGCAGGGGATGGGCCCCAGCATTTT.

The chain links TRBV6-5 to TRBJ1-1; D not resolved. Trimming removed 5 bases from V and 0 bases from J, with 10 bases in between. Germline assignment: CDR1 MNHEY and CDR2 SVGAGI. The CDR3 sequence is 14 residues long. In DNA, the CDR3 is TGTGCCAGCAGTCTGACTCCGCTGAACACTGAAGCTTTCTTT. It is translated as CASSLTPLNTEAFF.

Of note for this clone: Within the sample, other DNA sequences also encode this same CDR3. The V gene is TRBV12-3 or TRBV12-4, the J gene TRBJ1-2; D remains ambiguous. CDR3 length: 13 amino acids. V lost 3 bases and J 4 bases, leaving 9 bases between the germline ends. The CDR3 sequence: CASSLGLIYGYTF. The CDR3 DNA is TGTGCCAGCAGTTTGGGCTTGATCTATGGCTACACCTTC.

The chain employs TRBV9 and TRBJ1-1, with 7 bases matching TRBD1. CDR1 is SGDLS, CDR2 YYNGEE, per germline. V lost 3 bases to trimming and J lost 0 bases; unmatched junction nucleotides: 2. This CDR3 has 14 amino acids. This CDR3 is CASSADRLNTEAFF. CDR3 nucleotides: TGTGCCAGCAGCGCGGACAGGTTGAACACTGAAGCTTTCTTT.

V usage is TRBV11-2 and J usage is TRBJ1-5; D is unresolved. CDR1 is SGHAT and CDR2 is FQNNGV in the germline V gene. The CDR3 contains 15 residues. The V end lost 1 base, the J end lost 5 bases, and 12 bases lay between the germline ends. The CDR3 loop reads CASSLGGSGYQPQHF. The CDR3 DNA follows: TGTGCCAGCAGCTTAGGAGGGTCGGGTTATCAGCCCCAGCATTTT. The full variable domain, completed using reference TRBV11-2 and TRBJ1-5, is EAGVAQSPRYKIIEKRQSVAFWCNPISGHATLYWYQQILGQGPKLLIQFQNNGVVDDSQLPKDRFSAERLKGVDSTLKIQPAKLEDSAVYLCASSLGGSGYQPQHFGDGTRLSIL.

The CDR3 sequence is CASSPKAGGPSRVDTQYF. Here the CDR3 DNA reads TGTGCCAGCAGCCCGAAAGCGGGGGGGCCGTCCCGAGTGGATACGCAGTATTTT. V gene TRBV7-9 combines with J gene TRBJ2-3, with TRBD2 identical over 10 bases. Germline CDR1 reads SEHNR; CDR2 reads FQNEAQ (reference sequence). The CDR3 consists of 18 residues. J gave up 6 bases and V 5 bases, and 17 bases lay outside the gene matches.

V gene TRBV19 combines with J gene TRBJ1-2; TRBD1 aligns across 7 bases. V lost 3 bases, J lost 8 bases, and 6 bases stayed unmatched. CDR3 length equals 13 residues. Germline CDR1 is LNHDA and CDR2 is SQIVND (reference sequence). Written as DNA, the CDR3 is TGTGCCAGTAGTATGTCAGGGGGGAGAGGCTACACCTTC. This sequence encodes CASSMSGGRGYTF.

This chain uses TRBV4-1 with TRBJ2-7; D gene unclear. From germline, CDR1 is MGHRA and CDR2 YSYEKL. The CDR3 consists of 12 residues. V was pared by 4 bases and J by 2 bases, with 6 bases between. In DNA, the CDR3 is TGCGCCAGCAGCCGAGGAGCCTACGAGCAGTACTTC. Translating it yields CASSRGAYEQYF.

This chain uses TRBV6-5 with TRBJ1-2; TRBD1 is a possible D gene (6 bases). This CDR3 spans 14 amino acids. Germline values: CDR1 MNHEY, CDR2 SVGAGI. Trimming left V 0 bases short and J 5 bases short, with 10 bases between. In DNA form, the CDR3 reads TGTGCCAGCAGTTACTCATCAGGGGTTTATGGCTACACCTTC. It is translated as CASSYSSGVYGYTF.

This clone was counted a single time. The chain carries TRBV5-8 and TRBJ1-3; 8 bases align to TRBD1. V was pared by 5 bases and J by 0 bases, with 1 base of the junction left unmatched. CDR1 and CDR2 from the germline V gene are SGHTS and YDEGEE. The CDR3 contains 14 residues. Here the CDR3 DNA reads TGTGCCAGCAGGGACAGGGACTCTGGAAACACCATATATTTT. Its translation: CASRDRDSGNTIYF.